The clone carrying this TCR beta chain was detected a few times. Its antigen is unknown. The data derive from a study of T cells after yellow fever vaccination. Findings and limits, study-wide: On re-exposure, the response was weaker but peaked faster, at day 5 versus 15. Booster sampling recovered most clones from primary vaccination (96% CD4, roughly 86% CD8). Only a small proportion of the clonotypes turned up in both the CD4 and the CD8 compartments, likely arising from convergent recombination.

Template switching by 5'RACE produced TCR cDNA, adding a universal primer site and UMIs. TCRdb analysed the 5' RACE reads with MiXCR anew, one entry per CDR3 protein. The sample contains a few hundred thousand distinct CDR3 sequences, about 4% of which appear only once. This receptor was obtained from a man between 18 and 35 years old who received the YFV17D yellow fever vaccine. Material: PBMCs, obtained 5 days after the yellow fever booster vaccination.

The CDR3 nucleotides are TGTGCCATCAGCTCTTGGTGGACAGGGAGTGCAGATACGCAGTATTTT. Encoded protein: CAISSWWTGSADTQYF. This rearrangement joins TRBV10-3 to TRBJ2-3, with 8 bases lining up with TRBD1. Germline CDR1 ENHRY, CDR2 SYGVKD. The CDR3 spans 16 residues. V lost 6 bases, J lost 4 bases, and 12 bases stayed unmatched.